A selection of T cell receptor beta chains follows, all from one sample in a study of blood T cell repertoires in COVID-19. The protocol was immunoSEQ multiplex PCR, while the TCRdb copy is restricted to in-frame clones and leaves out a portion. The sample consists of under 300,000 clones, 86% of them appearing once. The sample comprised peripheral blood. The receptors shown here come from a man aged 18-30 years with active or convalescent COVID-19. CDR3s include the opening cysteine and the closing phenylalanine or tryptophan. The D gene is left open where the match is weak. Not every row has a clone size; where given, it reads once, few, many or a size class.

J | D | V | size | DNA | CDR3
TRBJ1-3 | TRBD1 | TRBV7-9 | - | TGTGCCAGCAGTTGGGGACAGCACTCTGGAAACACCATATATTTT | CASSWGQHSGNTIYF
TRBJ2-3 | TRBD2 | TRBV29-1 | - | TGCAGCATTCGGACTAGCGGAAACACAGATACGCAGTATTTT | CSIRTSGNTDTQYF
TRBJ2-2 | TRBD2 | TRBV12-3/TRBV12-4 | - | TGTGCCAGCGGACTAGCGAACACCGGGGAGCTGTTTTTT | CASGLANTGELFF
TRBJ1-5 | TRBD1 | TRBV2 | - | TGTGCCAGCAGTTCGACAGGGCGTGAATTTCAGCCCCAGCATTTT | CASSSTGREFQPQHF
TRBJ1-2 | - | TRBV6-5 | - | TGTGCCAGCTTCAAGGAGTTGCTCTATGGCTACACCTTC | CASFKELLYGYTF
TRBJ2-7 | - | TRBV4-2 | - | TGTGCCAGCAGCCAAGATCTCGGGGGCTCCTACGAGCAGTACTTC | CASSQDLGGSYEQYF
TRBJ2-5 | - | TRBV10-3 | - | TGTGCCATCCGGCGACAGTTCCAAGAGACCCAGTACTTC | CAIRRQFQETQYF
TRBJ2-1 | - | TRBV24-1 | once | TGTGCCACCAGTGACCTTGGCGGGGCACACAATGAGCAGTTCTTC | CATSDLGGAHNEQFF
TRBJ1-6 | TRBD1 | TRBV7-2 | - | TGTGCCAGCACCCTACAGGGGTCCAGGGCACCCCTCCACTTT | CASTLQGSRAPLHF
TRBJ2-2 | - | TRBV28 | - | TGTGCCAGCAGTTTAGGGGCCCGGGAGCTGTTTTTT | CASSLGARELFF
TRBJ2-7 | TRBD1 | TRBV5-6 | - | TGTGCCAGCAGCCTCGGACAGGGAGGTGGCTACGAGCAGTACTTC | CASSLGQGGGYEQYF
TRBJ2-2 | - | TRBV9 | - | TGTGCCAGCAGCGCCCTATCCCTCTCCGGGGAGCTGTTTTTT | CASSALSLSGELFF
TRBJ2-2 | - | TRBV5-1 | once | TGCGCCAGCAGCGGAACAGGGTTCACCGGGGAGCTGTTTTTT | CASSGTGFTGELFF
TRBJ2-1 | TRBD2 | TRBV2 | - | TGTGCCAGCCTAATAGCGGGAGTCTACAATGAGCAGTTCTTC | CASLIAGVYNEQFF
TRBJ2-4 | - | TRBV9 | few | TGTGCCAGCAGCGTAGGTCTACTTGGAAACATTCAGTACTTC | CASSVGLLGNIQYF
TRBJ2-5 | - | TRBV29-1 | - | TGCAGCGTTGACGGGGGTCCCAACCAAGAGACCCAGTACTTC | CSVDGGPNQETQYF
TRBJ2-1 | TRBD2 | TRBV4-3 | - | TGCGCCAGCAGCCAAGAGGGGGGGTACGCAAATGAGCAGTTCTTC | CASSQEGGYANEQFF
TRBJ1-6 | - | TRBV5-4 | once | TGTGCCAGCAGCTCGAACCGACAGAGTAATTCACCCCTCCACTTT | CASSSNRQSNSPLHF
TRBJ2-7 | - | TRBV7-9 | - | TGTGCCAGCAGCTCGCGGGACCTACCTTACGAGCAGTACTTC | CASSSRDLPYEQYF
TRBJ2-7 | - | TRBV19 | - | TGTGCCAGTAAGGTGGGGGGAGGCTACTACGAGCAGTACTTC | CASKVGGGYYEQYF
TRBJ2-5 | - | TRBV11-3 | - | TGTGCCAGCAGCTTAGGACGTTTCCGGGGGACAGACCAAGAGACCCAGTACTTC | CASSLGRFRGTDQETQYF
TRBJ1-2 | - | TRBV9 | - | TGTGCCAGCTCCCGTGGTACAGTCACAAGCTCCTATGGCTACACCTTC | CASSRGTVTSSYGYTF
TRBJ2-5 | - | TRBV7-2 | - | TGTGCCAGCAGCTTAGTTGGGACTTCAGAGACCCAGTACTTC | CASSLVGTSETQYF
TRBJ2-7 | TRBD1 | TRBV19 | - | TGTGCCAGTAGTATGTCGACAGGGGGCAACGAGCAGTACTTC | CASSMSTGGNEQYF
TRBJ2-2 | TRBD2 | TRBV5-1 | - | TGCGCCAGCAGGCTTTGGGGACTAGCGGGGACCGGGGAGCTGTTTTTT | CASRLWGLAGTGELFF
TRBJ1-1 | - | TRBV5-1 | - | TGCGCCAGCAGCTTGAAAGGGGCCCGAGATAGAGCTTTCTTT | CASSLKGARDRAFF
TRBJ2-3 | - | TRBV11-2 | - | TGTGCCAGCAGCTTAAGGCGGCGACAGGCGGATACGCAGTATTTT | CASSLRRRQADTQYF
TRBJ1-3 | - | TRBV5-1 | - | TGCGCCAGCAGCCTGACGGATAGACAGGGAAACACCATATATTTT | CASSLTDRQGNTIYF
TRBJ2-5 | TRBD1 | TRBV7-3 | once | TGTGCCAGCAGCAAAGACAGGGAAGAGACCCAGTACTTC | CASSKDREETQYF